A selection of T cell receptor beta chains follows, all from one sample in a study of early stage breast cancer tumors. This table comes from immunoSEQ multiplex PCR, and its TCRdb copy is limited to in-frame clones, with some not included. The top ten hold 25% to 35% of the sample, which has 20,000 to 25,000 clones, about three quarters seen once. The sample taken for sequencing was blood. The receptors shown here come from a person between 60 and 70 years old with breast cancer. Both conserved end residues are part of each CDR3. The D gene is left open where the match is weak. Expanded clones are given a class, and other clones once, few, many or no size at all.

d_call	v_call	clone_size	j_call	cdr3_nt	cdr3_aa
.	TRBV5-1	.	TRBJ2-5	TGCGCCAGCAGCTTACTCAGCCGCCCCCAAGAGACCCAGTACTTC	CASSLLSRPQETQYF
TRBD1	TRBV6-5	.	TRBJ2-2	TGTGCCAGCAGCCGACAGGGGGCAAAGGGGGAGCTGTTTTTT	CASSRQGAKGELFF
TRBD1	TRBV9	few	TRBJ2-1	TGTGCCAGCAGCGTAGAACGGACAGGGTTAGGTAATGAGCAGTTCTTC	CASSVERTGLGNEQFF
TRBD2	TRBV7-2	.	TRBJ2-7	TGTGCCAGCAGCTCCCGGACTAGCGGGGGATCTTGGGAGCAGTACTTC	CASSSRTSGGSWEQYF
.	TRBV7-9	.	TRBJ1-2	TGTGCCAGCAGCTGGGGGTCTGGGTCCAACTATGGCTACACCTTC	CASSWGSGSNYGYTF
TRBD2	TRBV6-5	.	TRBJ2-7	TGTGCCAGCAGTTACTCTGCTAGCGGAAGCTACGAGCAGTACTTC	CASSYSASGSYEQYF
.	TRBV5-4	.	TRBJ1-2	TGTGCCAGCAGCTTGTACAGTGGCAGCTATGGCTACACCTTC	CASSLYSGSYGYTF
TRBD2	TRBV9	.	TRBJ2-7	TGTGCCAGCAGCGTCCTAGCGGAGGCGTCCTACGAGCAGTACTTC	CASSVLAEASYEQYF
.	TRBV4-1	.	TRBJ1-1	TGCGCCAGCAGCCAAACAAGACGGTACGGAATGAACACTGAAGCTTTCTTT	CASSQTRRYGMNTEAFF
TRBD1	TRBV5-1	.	TRBJ1-3	TGCGCCAGCAGCGGCGGGACAGGGCTTCTCGCAACTGGAAACACCATATATTTT	CASSGGTGLLATGNTIYF
.	TRBV7-6	few	TRBJ2-7	TGTGCCAGCAGCCTAACCTTTACCCCCTCCTACGAGCAGTACTTC	CASSLTFTPSYEQYF
.	TRBV9	.	TRBJ2-7	TGTGCCAGCAGCGTAGTGGAGGACGGAGGGCAGTACTTC	CASSVVEDGGQYF
TRBD1	TRBV27	.	TRBJ1-1	TGTGCCAGCAGTAGGACCGGGACAGGGGCCATGAACACTGAAGCTTTCTTT	CASSRTGTGAMNTEAFF
.	TRBV5-1	.	TRBJ2-1	TGCGCCAGCAGCTTACGCATTGATGAGCAGTTCTTC	CASSLRIDEQFF
.	TRBV6-1	.	TRBJ1-5	TGTGCCAGCACCAGGACGGATAGCAATCAGCCCCAGCATTTT	CASTRTDSNQPQHF
.	TRBV4-1	few	TRBJ1-6	TGCGCCAGCAGCCATCCCAGAGGGGGAAATAATTCACCCCTCCACTTT	CASSHPRGGNNSPLHF
.	TRBV29-1	.	TRBJ2-3	TGCAGCGTCCGGGACTTCGCGTTAGATACGCAGTATTTT	CSVRDFALDTQYF
.	TRBV11-1	few	TRBJ2-2	TGTGCCAGCAGCTTACGATCGGGGGGCGGTAACACCGGGGAGCTGTTTTTT	CASSLRSGGGNTGELFF
TRBD2	TRBV5-1	.	TRBJ2-3	TGCGCCAGCAGGCCTGATGGGCGGGGGTTTGGAGATACGCAGTATTTT	CASRPDGRGFGDTQYF
.	TRBV5-1	.	TRBJ2-7	TGCGCCAGCAGCCCCGGACATACGGGGACATACGAGCAGTACTTC	CASSPGHTGTYEQYF
TRBD2	TRBV5-1	.	TRBJ2-7	TGCGCCAGCAGCGAACTAGCGGGGGGATCCTACGAGCAGTACTTC	CASSELAGGSYEQYF
TRBD1	TRBV6-1	.	TRBJ2-5	TGTGCCGGTAGTCCAGGGGGCGATTGGGAGACCCAGTACTTC	CAGSPGGDWETQYF
.	TRBV19	.	TRBJ2-7	TGTGCCAGTAGCGGCGCCCATGGGACTTACGAGCAGTACTTC	CASSGAHGTYEQYF
.	TRBV14	.	TRBJ1-3	TGTGCCAGCAGCCAAGATTGGGGGCAGGGGTCCTCTGGAAACACCATATATTTT	CASSQDWGQGSSGNTIYF
.	TRBV2	.	TRBJ2-1	TGTGCCAGCAGTGGGGCGGTGGGGAGCTCCTACAATGAGCAGTTCTTC	CASSGAVGSSYNEQFF
.	TRBV28	once	TRBJ1-2	TGTGCCAGCAGTTTAGACCGCCACTATGGCTACACCTTC	CASSLDRHYGYTF
.	TRBV2	.	TRBJ1-1	TGTGCCAGCACCAGGAGGCCGAACACTGAAGCTTTCTTT	CASTRRPNTEAFF
TRBD1	TRBV5-1	.	TRBJ1-2	TGCGCCAGCAGCTTGGAAGGGGGCGAGGATGGCTACACCTTC	CASSLEGGEDGYTF
.	TRBV18	.	TRBJ2-7	TGTGCCAGCTCACCTGACAGGTTGTCTGGCGAGCAGTACTTC	CASSPDRLSGEQYF
.	TRBV5-1	.	TRBJ1-1	TGCGCCAGCAGGAATTTTGGAGGTCGGGAAGGCACTGAAGCTTTCTTT	CASRNFGGREGTEAFF
.	TRBV6-1	.	TRBJ1-1	TGTGCCAGCAGAGGACTGACCACTGAAGCTTTCTTT	CASRGLTTEAFF
TRBD1	TRBV25-1	.	TRBJ1-4	TGTGCCAGCAGTGCCAGGACAGGCCGCGGGGAAAAACTGTTTTTT	CASSARTGRGEKLFF